The rows below give T cell receptor beta chains drawn from one sample of a study. TCRdb reprocessed the RT-PCR reads via MiXCR and lists one record per CDR3 protein. The sample lists about 700,000 distinct CDR3 sequences, 14% occurring once. The sequenced material came from memory CD4+ T cells from blood. All receptors come from a female donor in good health, serving as a healthy control. The CDR3 runs from the conserved cysteine through the conserved F or W. D genes are given only for firm matches. Size is omitted from some rows. Given values are once, few, many or a class for expanded clones.

j_call d_call v_call clone_size cdr3_aa cdr3_nt
TRBJ2-5 - TRBV27 few CASRYSPGRETQYF TGTGCCAGCAGATATTCCCCAGGCAGAGAGACCCAGTACTTC
TRBJ2-1 TRBD2 TRBV24-1 few CATSDTGGWDNEQFF TGTGCCACCAGTGATACGGGAGGTTGGGACAATGAGCAGTTCTTC
TRBJ2-7 TRBD2 TRBV7-9 - CASSLEGLFSYEQYF TGTGCCAGCAGCCTAGAGGGACTATTTTCCTACGAGCAGTACTTC
TRBJ2-3 TRBD1 TRBV7-9 - CASSLGTGYKDTQYF TGTGCCAGCAGCTTAGGGACAGGGTATAAAGATACGCAGTATTTT
TRBJ2-1 TRBD2 TRBV11-1 - CASSPRWLAANEQFF TGTGCCAGCAGCCCGAGATGGCTAGCGGCCAATGAGCAGTTCTTC
TRBJ2-1 TRBD2 TRBV7-9 many CASSRGLAVFNEQFF TGTGCCAGCAGCCGGGGACTAGCGGTATTCAATGAGCAGTTCTTC
TRBJ2-3 TRBD1 TRBV15 - CATSSPLGQGTDTQYF TGTGCCACCAGCAGTCCCCTGGGACAGGGAACAGATACGCAGTATTTT
TRBJ1-2 - TRBV6-6 many CASSKEGGAGYTF TGTGCCAGCAGTAAAGAGGGGGGTGCGGGCTACACCTTC
TRBJ2-1 TRBD2 TRBV20-1 - CSAIRGAGATDEQFF TGCAGTGCGATAAGGGGAGCGGGAGCTACGGATGAGCAGTTCTTC
TRBJ2-1 - TRBV20-1 - CSASSPFLGDEQFF TGCAGTGCTAGTAGTCCTTTCCTGGGGGATGAGCAGTTCTTC
TRBJ1-3 TRBD1 TRBV7-2 - CASTRQGAVGNTIYF TGTGCCAGCACCCGACAGGGGGCGGTAGGAAACACCATATATTTT
TRBJ2-5 TRBD2 TRBV10-3 many CAISEGGTSDRETQYF TGTGCCATCAGTGAAGGGGGGACTAGCGATCGGGAGACCCAGTACTTC
TRBJ2-3 TRBD2 TRBV6-1 - CASNAAGVDTQYF TGTGCCAGCAACGCCGCGGGGGTGGATACGCAGTATTTT
TRBJ1-4 - TRBV20-1 few CSASGQYATNEKLFF TGCAGTGCTAGTGGGCAGTATGCAACTAATGAAAAACTGTTTTTT
TRBJ2-7 TRBD2 TRBV4-1 many CASSQSRDYRYEQYF TGCGCCAGCAGCCAATCCCGGGACTATCGCTACGAGCAGTACTTC
TRBJ2-2 - TRBV18 - CASSPNNAANTGELFF TGTGCCAGCTCACCAAACAACGCCGCGAACACCGGGGAGCTGTTTTTT
TRBJ1-2 TRBD1 TRBV27 few CASSLIGQGAWYGYTF TGTGCCAGCAGTTTAATAGGACAGGGGGCTTGGTATGGCTACACCTTC
TRBJ2-2 - TRBV6-5 few CASHLGGAGGELFF TGTGCCAGCCACCTGGGGGGCGCCGGCGGGGAGCTGTTTTTT
TRBJ2-1 - TRBV20-1 many CSARNPRTSYNEQFF TGCAGTGCTAGAAACCCCAGAACATCGTACAATGAGCAGTTCTTC
TRBJ2-1 TRBD1 TRBV24-1 few CATRGQLYNEQFF TGTGCCACCAGGGGACAGCTCTACAATGAGCAGTTCTTC
TRBJ1-2 - TRBV24-1 - CATSETGEYGYTF TGTGCCACCAGTGAAACAGGTGAATATGGCTACACCTTC
TRBJ1-1 - TRBV7-9 - CASSVGSPEAFF TGTGCCAGCAGCGTGGGGAGTCCTGAAGCTTTCTTT
TRBJ2-7 TRBD1 TRBV12-3/TRBV12-4 - CASSPHPQGVSHEQYF TGTGCCAGCAGTCCCCACCCACAGGGGGTTAGCCACGAGCAGTACTTC
TRBJ1-4 - TRBV20-1 few CSPTTLMNEKLFF TGCAGTCCCACCACACTTATGAATGAAAAACTGTTTTTT
TRBJ1-4 - TRBV27 - CASSFLTGATNEKLFF TGTGCCAGCAGTTTTCTGACAGGTGCAACTAATGAAAAACTGTTTTTT
TRBJ2-5 - TRBV20-1 - CSARGPSGQYF TGCAGTGCTAGAGGGCCTTCTGGCCAGTACTTC
TRBJ1-5 - TRBV30 few CAWSGQLEGQPQHF TGTGCCTGGAGTGGGCAGCTGGAGGGGCAGCCCCAGCATTTT
TRBJ2-1 TRBD2 TRBV7-9 many CASSFSGSDEQFF TGTGCCAGCAGCTTTAGCGGGAGCGATGAGCAGTTCTTC
TRBJ2-5 TRBD2 TRBV10-3 - CAISRGLAGGQETQYF TGTGCCATCAGCAGGGGACTAGCGGGAGGGCAAGAGACCCAGTACTTC
TRBJ1-4 - TRBV6-6 few CASSYGGGIAEKLFF TGTGCCAGCAGTTATGGGGGCGGAATTGCTGAAAAACTGTTTTTT
TRBJ2-1 TRBD2 TRBV7-8 - CASSVTSVSSYNEQFF TGTGCCAGCAGCGTGACTAGCGTGAGCTCCTACAATGAGCAGTTCTTC
TRBJ2-2 - TRBV20-1 many CSAGIRHGAVGTGELFF TGCAGTGCTGGAATACGACACGGGGCCGTAGGGACCGGGGAGCTGTTTTTT
TRBJ1-6 TRBD1 TRBV20-1 many CSASFGDRGSYNSPLHF TGCAGTGCCTCCTTCGGGGACAGGGGTTCCTATAATTCACCCCTCCACTTT
TRBJ2-2 TRBD2 TRBV20-1 - CSARLPGTSGTGELFF TGCAGTGCTAGACTTCCCGGGACTAGCGGCACCGGGGAGCTGTTTTTT
TRBJ1-2 TRBD1 TRBV28 many CASSLGGRGNYTF TGTGCCAGCAGTTTAGGCGGCAGGGGGAACTACACCTTC
TRBJ1-5 - TRBV5-1 - CASSLYAGANQPQHF TGCGCCAGCAGCTTGTATGCAGGGGCCAATCAGCCCCAGCATTTT
TRBJ1-6 - TRBV13 few CASSLRGRDNSPLHF TGTGCCAGCAGCCTACGGGGCAGAGATAATTCACCCCTCCACTTT